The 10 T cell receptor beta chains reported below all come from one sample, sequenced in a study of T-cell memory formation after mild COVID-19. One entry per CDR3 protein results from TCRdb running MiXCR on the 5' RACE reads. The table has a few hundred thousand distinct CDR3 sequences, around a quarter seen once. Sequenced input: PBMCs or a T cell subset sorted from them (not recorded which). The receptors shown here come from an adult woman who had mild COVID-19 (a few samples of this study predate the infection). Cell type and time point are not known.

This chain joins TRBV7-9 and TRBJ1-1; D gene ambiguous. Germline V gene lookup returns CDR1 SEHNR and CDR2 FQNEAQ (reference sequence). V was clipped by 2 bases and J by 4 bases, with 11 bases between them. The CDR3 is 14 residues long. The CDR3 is CASSLTDWGTEAFF. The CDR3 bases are TGTGCCAGCAGCTTAACAGATTGGGGCACTGAAGCTTTCTTT.

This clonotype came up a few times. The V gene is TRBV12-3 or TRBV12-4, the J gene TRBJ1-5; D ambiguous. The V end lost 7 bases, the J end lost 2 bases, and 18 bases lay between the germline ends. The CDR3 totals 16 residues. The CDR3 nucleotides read TGTGCCAGCACCTTTGGACCAACTAAGGGCAATCAGCCCCAGCATTTT. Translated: CASTFGPTKGNQPQHF.

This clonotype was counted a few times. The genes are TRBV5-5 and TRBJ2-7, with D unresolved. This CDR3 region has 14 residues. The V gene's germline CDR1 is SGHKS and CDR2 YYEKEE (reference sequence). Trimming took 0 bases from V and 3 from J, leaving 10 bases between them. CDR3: CASSLDPGYYEQYF. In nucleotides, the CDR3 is TGTGCCAGCAGCTTGGATCCAGGATACTACGAGCAGTACTTC.

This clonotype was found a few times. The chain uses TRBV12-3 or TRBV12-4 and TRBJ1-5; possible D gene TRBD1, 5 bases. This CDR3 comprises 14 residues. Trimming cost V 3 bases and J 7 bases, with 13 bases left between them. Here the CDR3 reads CASSFAGGRQPQHF. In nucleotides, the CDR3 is TGTGCCAGCAGTTTCGCGGGGGGGAGGCAGCCCCAGCATTTT.

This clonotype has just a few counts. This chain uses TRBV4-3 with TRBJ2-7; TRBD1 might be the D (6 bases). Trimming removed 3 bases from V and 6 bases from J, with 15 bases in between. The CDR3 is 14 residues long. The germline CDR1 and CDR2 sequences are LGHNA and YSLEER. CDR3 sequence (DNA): TGCGCCAGCAGCCAGAACAGGGATTTGGGCGAGCAGTACTTC. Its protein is CASSQNRDLGEQYF.

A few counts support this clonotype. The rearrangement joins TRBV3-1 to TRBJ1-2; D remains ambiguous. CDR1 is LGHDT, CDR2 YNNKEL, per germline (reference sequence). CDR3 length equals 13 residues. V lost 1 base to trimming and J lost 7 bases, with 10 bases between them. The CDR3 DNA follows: TGTGCCAGCAGCCAAGGGGGTGGAAGTGGCTACACCTTC. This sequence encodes CASSQGGGSGYTF.

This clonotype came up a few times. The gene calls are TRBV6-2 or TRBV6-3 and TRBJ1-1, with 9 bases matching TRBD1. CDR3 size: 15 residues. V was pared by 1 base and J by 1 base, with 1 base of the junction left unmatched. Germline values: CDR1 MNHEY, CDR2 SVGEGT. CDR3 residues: CASSYLDRGNTEAFF. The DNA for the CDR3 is TGTGCCAGCAGTTACTTGGACAGGGGGAACACTGAAGCTTTCTTT.

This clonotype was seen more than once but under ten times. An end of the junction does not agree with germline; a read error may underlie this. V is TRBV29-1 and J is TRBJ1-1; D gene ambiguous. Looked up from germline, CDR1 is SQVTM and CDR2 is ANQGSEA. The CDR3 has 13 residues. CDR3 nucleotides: TGCAGCGTTGAAGAGGTAGGGAACCCTGAAGCTTTCTTT. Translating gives CSVEEVGNPEAFF.

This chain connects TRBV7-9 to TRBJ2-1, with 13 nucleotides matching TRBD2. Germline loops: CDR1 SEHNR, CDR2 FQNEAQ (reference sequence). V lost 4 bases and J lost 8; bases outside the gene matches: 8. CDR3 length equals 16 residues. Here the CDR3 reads CASSSELAGGPYEQFF. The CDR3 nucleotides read TGTGCCAGCAGCTCCGAACTAGCGGGAGGGCCATATGAGCAGTTCTTC. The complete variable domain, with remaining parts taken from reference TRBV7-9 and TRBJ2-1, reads DTGVSQNPRHKITKRGQNVTFRCDPISEHNRLYWYRQTLGQGPEFLTYFQNEAQLEKSRLLSDRFSAERPKGSFSTLEIQRTEQGDSAMYLCASSSELAGGPYEQFFGPGTRLTVL.

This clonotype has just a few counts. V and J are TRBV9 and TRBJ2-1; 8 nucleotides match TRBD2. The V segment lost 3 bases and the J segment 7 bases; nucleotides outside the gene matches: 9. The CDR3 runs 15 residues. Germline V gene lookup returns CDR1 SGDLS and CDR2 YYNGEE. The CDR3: CASSAPGGRLNEQFF. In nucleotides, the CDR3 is TGTGCCAGCAGCGCGCCCGGCGGGAGGTTGAATGAGCAGTTCTTC. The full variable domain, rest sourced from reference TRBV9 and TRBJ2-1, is DSGVTQTPKHLITATGQRVTLRCSPRSGDLSVYWYQQSLDQGLQFLIQYYNGEERAKGNILERFSAQQFPDLHSELNLSSLELGDSALYFCASSAPGGRLNEQFFGPGTRLTVL.